What follows are 9 T cell receptor beta chains derived from one specimen sequenced in a study of blood T cell repertoires in COVID-19. Data came from immunoSEQ multiplex PCR; TCRdb stores just in-frame clones and leaves some out. The repertoire includes tens of thousands of clones, roughly 78% of them detected once, and more than 7.5% sits in the top ten. The sequencing sample was made of peripheral blood. The receptors stem from a woman older than 75 with acute or convalescent COVID-19.

This chain links TRBV2 with TRBJ1-5; maybe TRBD1 (6 bases). The CDR3 contains 12 residues. Germline lookup yields CDR1 SNHLY and CDR2 FYNNEI. V was trimmed by 10 bases and J by 4 bases, leaving 11 bases between them. Here the CDR3 reads CATGTMNQPQHF. CDR3 sequence (DNA): TGTGCCACCGGGACAATGAATCAGCCCCAGCATTTT. The full variable domain, rest sourced from reference TRBV2 and TRBJ1-5, is EPEVTQTPSHQVTQMGQEVILRCVPISNHLYFYWYRQILGQKVEFLVSFYNNEISEKSEIFDDQFSVERPDGSNFTLKIRSTKLEDSAMYFCATGTMNQPQHFGDGTRLSIL.

V usage is TRBV12-5 and J usage is TRBJ1-1, with 7 bases identical to TRBD1. Germline V gene data show CDR1 as LGHNT and CDR2 as FRNRAP. The CDR3 has 17 residues. Trimming removed 0 bases from V and 3 bases from J; junction bases left unmatched: 10. CDR3 DNA: TGTGCTAGTGGTTTGGTACTGGAACAGGGGCGATACACTGAAGCTTTCTTT. Translating it yields CASGLVLEQGRYTEAFF. Variable domain in full (rest from reference TRBV12-5 and TRBJ1-1): DARVTQTPRHKVTEMGQEVTMRCQPILGHNTVFWYRQTMMQGLELLAYFRNRAPLDDSGMPKDRFSAEMPDATLATLKIQPSEPRDSAVYFCASGLVLEQGRYTEAFFGQGTRLTVV.

The chain couples TRBV27 to TRBJ2-2; D possibly corresponds to TRBD2 (7 bases). Trimming cost V 2 bases and J 8 bases, with 15 bases left between them. The CDR3 totals 15 residues. Germline assignment: CDR1 MNHEY and CDR2 SMNVEV (reference sequence). In DNA form, the CDR3 reads TGTGCCAGCAGTTTAAGGGGGAGGGCAGAGGGGGAGCTGTTTTTT. Its translation is CASSLRGRAEGELFF.

J is TRBJ1-2 and V is TRBV3-1 (or the pseudogene TRBV3-2), with TRBD1 as a possible D gene (5 bases). V lost 2 bases to trimming and J lost 3 bases, with 10 bases between them. This CDR3 spans 14 amino acids. The germline CDR1 and CDR2 sequences are LGHDT and YNNKEL (reference sequence). CDR3 in amino acids: CASSQLIQDYGYTF. CDR3 DNA: TGTGCCAGCAGCCAACTAATACAGGACTATGGCTACACCTTC.

J is TRBJ1-2 and V is TRBV19; no reliable D call. Germline assignment: CDR1 LNHDA and CDR2 SQIVND (reference sequence). V shed 10 bases and J shed 0 bases, with 21 bases lying between them. This CDR3 has 16 amino acids. The CDR3 DNA reads TGTGCCACCCGGTTAGCGGACCGGACTCCTAACTATGGCTACACCTTC. This codes for CATRLADRTPNYGYTF.

The chain has TRBV15 and TRBJ2-2; possibly TRBD2 for D (5 bases). Trimming took off 1 base at V and 6 bases at J, with 9 bases between the two ends. This CDR3 contains 14 residues. Germline CDR1 and CDR2: LNHNV and YYDKDF (reference sequence). CDR3 residues: CATSRGGSAGELFF. As DNA, the CDR3 is TGTGCCACCAGCAGAGGAGGGAGCGCCGGGGAGCTGTTTTTT.

The V gene is TRBV10-2, the J gene TRBJ1-5, with 7 positions matching TRBD1. The J segment lost 5 bases and the V segment lost 8 bases, leaving 6 bases of the junction unmatched. The germline gives CDR1 WSHSY, CDR2 SAAADI. This CDR3 region has 13 residues. As DNA, the CDR3 is TGCGCCAGCCGACAGGGTAGGGATCAGCCCCAGCATTTT. It specifies CASRQGRDQPQHF.

The rearrangement uses TRBV7-9 and TRBJ2-7; D not resolved. The CDR3 runs 12 residues. The V gene's germline CDR1 is SEHNR and CDR2 FQNEAQ (reference sequence). The germline V and J ends were trimmed by 0 bases and 7 bases, with 7 bases remaining between them. CDR3 sequence: CASSLAAREQYF. CDR3 DNA: TGTGCCAGCAGCTTAGCCGCGAGGGAGCAGTACTTC.

The chain recombines TRBV19 with TRBJ2-1; D is perhaps TRBD1 (5 bases). With 5 bases removed from V and 1 base from J, the gap between germline ends came to 9 bases. Germline CDR1 LNHDA, CDR2 SQIVND (reference sequence). There are 14 residues in the CDR3. The CDR3 reads CASSYDRSYNEQFF. CDR3 nucleotides: TGTGCCAGTAGTTATGACAGATCCTACAATGAGCAGTTCTTC.